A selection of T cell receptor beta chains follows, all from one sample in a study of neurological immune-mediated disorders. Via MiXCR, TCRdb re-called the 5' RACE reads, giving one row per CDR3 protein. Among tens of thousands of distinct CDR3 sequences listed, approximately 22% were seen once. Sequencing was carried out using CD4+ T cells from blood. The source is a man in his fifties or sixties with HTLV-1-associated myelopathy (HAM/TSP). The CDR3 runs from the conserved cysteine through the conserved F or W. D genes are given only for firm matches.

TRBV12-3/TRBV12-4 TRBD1 CASSSGQGPRQTQYF
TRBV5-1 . CASSSDGGPPQHF
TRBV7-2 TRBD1 CASSLRQGATEAFF
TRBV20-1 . CSAHLWERETQYF
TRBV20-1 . CSAPSGGTVGEKLFF
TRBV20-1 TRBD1 CSAPTSGTGPNQPQHF
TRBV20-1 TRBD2 CSAPGLAGVYNEQFF
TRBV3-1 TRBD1 CASSQARTGGYEQYF
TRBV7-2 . CASSLKTGDQPQHF
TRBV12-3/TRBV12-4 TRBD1 CASGTATTDTQYF
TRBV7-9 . CASSPARGGYTF
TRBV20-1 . CSAQWGRKDYEQYF
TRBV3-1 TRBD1 CASSQGDRVSNQPQHF
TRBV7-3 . CASRPATNEQFF